The text below deals with one TCR beta chain. Original processing notes: Scientists estimated how many nucleated cells there were by amplifying reference gene primers. Produced via immunoSEQ multiplex PCR; TCRdb's table is partial and in-frame only. V and J calls and clone size are as listed in that table; D and trimming were resolved from the DNA. The sample shows some 150,000 clones, about four fifths of them seen only once. Trimming shortened V by 9 bases and J by 5 bases, and 25 bases separated the two germline ends. Germline CDR1 reads WNHNN; CDR2 reads SYGVQD (reference sequence). The CDR3 sequence is 16 residues long. This sample is part of a study of blood T cell repertoires in COVID-19. Study information: Researchers got acute and convalescent COVID-19 samples from the United States, Italy and Spain. Sources were T cells, B-cell-depleted T cells, or PBMCs; the material itself was cDNA or gDNA.

The sequenced sample consisted of peripheral blood. This receptor was identified in a man aged 55 to 70 with acute or convalescent COVID-19. This sequence joins TRBV10-1 and TRBJ1-1; the D is unclear. The CDR3 coding sequence is TGCGCCAGGAAACCCAAGTACGAAACCTGGCGGACTGAAGCTTTCTTT. Translated, it gives CARKPKYETWRTEAFF.